A selection of T cell receptor beta chains follows, all from one sample in a study of blood T cell repertoires in COVID-19. The data were produced by immunoSEQ multiplex PCR, yet TCRdb's version contains in-frame clones alone and is incomplete. The data contain some 300,000 clones, around 92% of them singletons. The sequenced material came from PBMCs or T cells enriched from blood (not recorded which). These receptors came from a woman in her 30s who had recovered from COVID-19. The CDR3 runs from the conserved cysteine through the conserved F or W. The order of the fields is D gene, V gene, J gene, clone size, CDR3 DNA, CDR3 protein. A D gene is named only where the DNA matches it firmly. Only some rows state a clone size, as once, few, many or a class for expanded clones.

D: .
V: TRBV6-6
J: TRBJ1-2
size: once
DNA: TGTGCCAGCAGTTACGACAAGGACTATGGCTACACCTTC
CDR3: CASSYDKDYGYTF

D: .
V: TRBV10-2
J: TRBJ1-1
size: .
DNA: TGCGCCAGCAAACATTCACAGGGCCACGACTGGAGCACTGAAGCTTTCTTT
CDR3: CASKHSQGHDWSTEAFF

D: .
V: TRBV7-9
J: TRBJ2-7
size: .
DNA: TGTGCCAGCAGCTTAAGCAGGGATGGAAACGAGCAGTACTTC
CDR3: CASSLSRDGNEQYF

D: .
V: TRBV27
J: TRBJ2-3
size: .
DNA: TGTGCCAGCAGTTTGACCTCAAGAGTAGCGGCTAGCACAGATACGCAGTATTTT
CDR3: CASSLTSRVAASTDTQYF

D: TRBD1
V: TRBV27
J: TRBJ2-3
size: .
DNA: TGTGCCAGCAGACTCGGGACAGAGCCCACTCGGACGCAGTATTTT
CDR3: CASRLGTEPTRTQYF

D: TRBD1
V: TRBV7-2
J: TRBJ1-1
size: .
DNA: TGTGCCAGCAGCTTGCAGGGGGCGGCGAACACTGAAGCTTTCTTT
CDR3: CASSLQGAANTEAFF

D: .
V: TRBV12-3/TRBV12-4
J: TRBJ2-7
size: .
DNA: TGTGCCAGCAGCCCTCGACAGCTCTACGAGCAGTACTTC
CDR3: CASSPRQLYEQYF

D: TRBD1
V: TRBV2
J: TRBJ2-7
size: .
DNA: TGTGCCAGCCGGGACAGGGAAAGGGGCGAGCAGTACTTC
CDR3: CASRDRERGEQYF

D: .
V: TRBV19
J: TRBJ2-3
size: .
DNA: TGTGCCAGTAGTCCCACCGGGAGCGGCGCAGATACGCAGTATTTT
CDR3: CASSPTGSGADTQYF

D: TRBD1
V: TRBV6-6
J: TRBJ2-7
size: .
DNA: TGTGCCAGCAAGGGGACAGGGGATCTCGAGCAGTACTTC
CDR3: CASKGTGDLEQYF

D: TRBD1
V: TRBV27
J: TRBJ1-1
size: .
DNA: TGTGCCAGCAGCACAGGGGCCGGAGGAGCTTTCTTT
CDR3: CASSTGAGGAFF

D: .
V: TRBV4-1
J: TRBJ2-6
size: .
DNA: TGCGCCAGCAGCCAATTTCAGGGTTTGCTCACTGGGGCCAACGTCCTGACTTTC
CDR3: CASSQFQGLLTGANVLTF

D: TRBD2
V: TRBV5-1
J: TRBJ2-3
size: .
DNA: TGCGCCAGCAGCTCGGGGCGGGGGGCAGATACGCAGTATTTT
CDR3: CASSSGRGADTQYF

D: TRBD1
V: TRBV4-1
J: TRBJ2-1
size: .
DNA: TGCGCCAGCAGCCAGGGAGCCAGACAGGGCCAGCGCAATGAGCAGTTCTTC
CDR3: CASSQGARQGQRNEQFF

D: TRBD1
V: TRBV11-2
J: TRBJ1-2
size: .
DNA: TGTGCCAGCAGCATAGGGACAGGGGACTATGGCTACACCTTC
CDR3: CASSIGTGDYGYTF

D: TRBD2
V: TRBV11-2
J: TRBJ2-1
size: .
DNA: TGTGCCAGCAGCCCGACTAGCGGGAGCCGGAATGAGCAGTTCTTC
CDR3: CASSPTSGSRNEQFF

D: .
V: TRBV19
J: TRBJ2-7
size: .
DNA: TGTGCCAGTAGTCCGACAGATACCTACGAGCAGTACTTC
CDR3: CASSPTDTYEQYF

D: TRBD1
V: TRBV29-1
J: TRBJ1-1
size: .
DNA: TGCAGCGTCCTCGGACAGGGGATTTCTGAAGCTTTCTTT
CDR3: CSVLGQGISEAFF

D: .
V: TRBV9
J: TRBJ2-3
size: once
DNA: TGTGCCAGCAAGGTAGCGGATGCCGGGGATACGCAGTATTTT
CDR3: CASKVADAGDTQYF

D: TRBD2
V: TRBV7-6
J: TRBJ2-1
size: few
DNA: TGTGCCAGCAGCTTAGAGACTAGCGAGGGTGGTTGGGACAATGAGCAGTTCTTC
CDR3: CASSLETSEGGWDNEQFF

D: .
V: TRBV25-1
J: TRBJ2-5
size: .
DNA: TGTGCCAGCAGGGGTCGGAGTCAAACCCAGTACTTC
CDR3: CASRGRSQTQYF

D: TRBD2
V: TRBV3-1/TRBV3-2
J: TRBJ2-1
size: .
DNA: TGTGCCAGCAGCCAAGTGGGCAGCGGGGGCCTAGGGGAGCAGTTCTTC
CDR3: CASSQVGSGGLGEQFF

D: .
V: TRBV30
J: TRBJ1-3
size: .
DNA: TGTGCCCTAGGGGCCGGTTGGGACACCATATATTTT
CDR3: CALGAGWDTIYF

D: .
V: TRBV27
J: TRBJ1-6
size: .
DNA: TGTGCCAGCAGGGTACAGAGCTCCTATAATTCACCCCTCCACTTT
CDR3: CASRVQSSYNSPLHF

D: .
V: TRBV3-1/TRBV3-2
J: TRBJ1-1
size: .
DNA: TGTGCCAGCAGCCAAGTGGTGCGCGGATCAGAGGGCACTGAAGCTTTCTTT
CDR3: CASSQVVRGSEGTEAFF

D: .
V: TRBV4-1
J: TRBJ1-4
size: .
DNA: TGCGCCAGCAGCCAAGTGCGGGGGACACTGTTTTTT
CDR3: CASSQVRGTLFF

D: .
V: TRBV10-3
J: TRBJ1-1
size: .
DNA: TGTGCCATCAGTGAAGGGGGGGTGAGAGGAACTGAAGCTTTCTTT
CDR3: CAISEGGVRGTEAFF

D: .
V: TRBV7-9
J: TRBJ2-1
size: .
DNA: TGTGCCAGCCGCGCTCCGGGTTACAATGAGCAGTTCTTC
CDR3: CASRAPGYNEQFF

D: .
V: TRBV18
J: TRBJ1-4
size: .
DNA: TGTGCCAGCTCACCCCCGGGACACCCTAATGAAAAACTGTTTTTT
CDR3: CASSPPGHPNEKLFF

D: .
V: TRBV7-8
J: TRBJ2-3
size: .
DNA: TGTGCCAGCAGCCCCTTATCTGGAGGGCCCGGAACAGATACGCAGTATTTT
CDR3: CASSPLSGGPGTDTQYF

D: .
V: TRBV3-1/TRBV3-2
J: TRBJ2-6
size: few
DNA: TGTGCCAGCAGCCAACAGGGAAGCCACTCTGGGGCCAACGTCCTGACTTTC
CDR3: CASSQQGSHSGANVLTF

D: .
V: TRBV29-1
J: TRBJ1-5
size: few
DNA: TGCAGCGTTGAAGCCGCCCTAACTCCCCCCTCTAGCAATCAGCCCCAGCATTTT
CDR3: CSVEAALTPPSSNQPQHF

D: .
V: TRBV18
J: TRBJ2-5
size: .
DNA: TGTGCCAGCTCACCCGCCTTCAGGGTTCGAGAGACCCAGTACTTC
CDR3: CASSPAFRVRETQYF

D: .
V: TRBV27
J: TRBJ1-5
size: .
DNA: TGTGCCAGCAGTTTTCTAAAGGACAGCGACAGCAATCAGCCCCAGCATTTT
CDR3: CASSFLKDSDSNQPQHF

D: .
V: TRBV2
J: TRBJ1-1
size: .
DNA: TGTGCCAGCAGTGTACTGGAGAATTCGAACACTGAAGCTTTCTTT
CDR3: CASSVLENSNTEAFF

D: .
V: TRBV12-3/TRBV12-4
J: TRBJ2-2
size: .
DNA: TGTGCCAGCAGTTTAGACTCCGGGGAGCTGTTTTTT
CDR3: CASSLDSGELFF

D: .
V: TRBV4-1
J: TRBJ2-7
size: .
DNA: TGCGCCAGCAGTCAGGACAGTTCTGAAAACGAGCAGTACTTC
CDR3: CASSQDSSENEQYF

D: .
V: TRBV27
J: TRBJ1-2
size: .
DNA: TGTGCCAGCAGTTTATCGATCCGAACAGCCTTGGTGAACTATGGCTACACCTTC
CDR3: CASSLSIRTALVNYGYTF

D: TRBD1
V: TRBV2
J: TRBJ1-2
size: .
DNA: TGTGCCAGCAGTGGGACAGGGTTGGGGTATGGCTACACCTTC
CDR3: CASSGTGLGYGYTF

D: .
V: TRBV7-8
J: TRBJ1-3
size: .
DNA: TGTGCCAGCAGCCCCGCTGTGAGGGGGTTACTTGGAAACACCATATATTTT
CDR3: CASSPAVRGLLGNTIYF

D: .
V: TRBV3-1/TRBV3-2
J: TRBJ1-3
size: .
DNA: TGTGCCAGCAGCCAAGGGACAGCAGGAAACACCATATATTTT
CDR3: CASSQGTAGNTIYF

D: TRBD1
V: TRBV28
J: TRBJ1-1
size: .
DNA: TGTGCCAGCAGTTTAAGGCAGGGGGCGAGAACTGAAGCTTTCTTT
CDR3: CASSLRQGARTEAFF

D: TRBD1
V: TRBV19
J: TRBJ2-7
size: .
DNA: TGTGCCAGTAGTAGCCGGACAGGGGAGAGAACCTACGAGCAGTACTTC
CDR3: CASSSRTGERTYEQYF

D: TRBD1
V: TRBV4-3
J: TRBJ2-5
size: .
DNA: TGCGCCAGCAGCCAAGACAGGACAGGCCCAACCCAGTACTTC
CDR3: CASSQDRTGPTQYF